One and the same sample provided the 16 T cell receptor beta chains below, sequenced in a study of PD-L1 blockade in urothelial cancer. Time point defined: peripheral blood 6 weeks after treatment start. The data were produced by immunoSEQ multiplex PCR, yet TCRdb's version contains in-frame clones alone and is incomplete. The table records around 49,000 clones, roughly four fifths of them present only once. The material was PBMCs, obtained around atezolizumab (anti-PD-L1) treatment. The receptors shown here come from a man aged 55 to 70 with urothelial cancer.

This chain joins TRBV6-1 and TRBJ1-5; maybe TRBD1 (6 bases). With 8 bases removed from V and 0 bases from J, the gap between germline ends came to 14 bases. From germline, CDR1 is MNHNS and CDR2 SASEGT. The CDR3 runs to 15 residues. CDR3 coding DNA: TGTGCCAGCCTCCGGACAGTTTATAGCAATCAGCCCCAGCATTTT. Translated: CASLRTVYSNQPQHF.

The chain joins TRBV4-2 to TRBJ1-6; 9 positions agree with TRBD1. CDR3 length equals 16 residues. Trimming removed 4 bases from V and 6 bases from J; junction bases left unmatched: 7. Per the germline V gene, CDR1 is LGHNA and CDR2 is YNFKEQ. CDR3 sequence: CASSPKRQGVNSPLHF. The CDR3 DNA sequence: TGTGCCAGCAGCCCAAAAAGACAGGGGGTTAATTCACCCCTCCACTTT.

V usage is TRBV28 and J usage is TRBJ2-6; 8 bases fit TRBD1. Germline assignment: CDR1 MDHEN and CDR2 SYDVKM. This CDR3 region has 20 residues. The V gene end was trimmed by 6 bases and the J gene end by 0 bases; junction bases not matched to a gene: 16. CDR3 residues: CASRPERTGTGASGANVLTF. The CDR3 DNA sequence: TGTGCCAGCAGACCGGAGAGGACAGGGACCGGAGCCTCTGGGGCCAACGTCCTGACTTTC.

This chain connects TRBV4-3 to TRBJ2-1; D is undetermined. The germline V gene encodes CDR1 LGHNA and CDR2 YSLEER. The CDR3 sequence is 16 residues long. V shed 7 bases and J shed 0 bases, with 16 bases lying between them. The CDR3, as DNA: TGCGCCAGCAAGTCTGAAGCCTTTAGCTCCTACAATGAGCAGTTCTTC. It yields the protein CASKSEAFSSYNEQFF.

This clone was observed a handful of times. The chain recombines TRBV7-9 with TRBJ2-7, with TRBD1 matching over 12 bases. The CDR3 is made up of 15 amino acids. Per the germline V gene, CDR1 is SEHNR and CDR2 is FQNEAQ (reference sequence). V was pared by 4 bases and J by 5 bases, with 6 bases of the junction left unmatched. The DNA for the CDR3 is TGTGCCAGCAGCTCTCCGGGACAGGGGGCCCACGAGCAGTACTTC. This gives the protein CASSSPGQGAHEQYF.

The chain recombines TRBV5-1 with TRBJ1-4, with D perhaps TRBD1 (6 bases). Trimming shortened V by 0 bases and J by 6 bases, and 12 bases separated the two germline ends. The CDR3 spans 15 residues. Germline V gene sequence: CDR1 SGHRS, CDR2 YFSETQ. The CDR3 protein is CASSLALRGDEKLFF. The CDR3 region has the DNA TGCGCCAGCAGCTTGGCCCTCAGGGGCGATGAAAAACTGTTTTTT.

The chain links TRBV6-1 to TRBJ2-2; D is perhaps TRBD2 (6 bases). Between the trimmed V and J ends, which lost 6 bases and 6 bases, there was a span of 11 bases. The CDR3 runs 13 residues. Germline V gene data show CDR1 as MNHNS and CDR2 as SASEGT. The CDR3 protein is CASSGERAGELFF. The DNA of the CDR3 is TGTGCCAGCAGCGGGGAGCGGGCCGGGGAGCTGTTTTTT.

The chain carries TRBV30 and TRBJ2-6; weak D call: TRBD1 (5 bases). This CDR3 spans 11 amino acids. In germline, CDR1 is GTSNPN, CDR2 SVGIG (reference sequence). The V gene lost 7 bases and the J gene lost 11 bases, with 12 bases spanning the gap. The CDR3 nucleotides are TGTGCCTTAAAGGGGAATTACGTCCTGACTTTC. Its translation: CALKGNYVLTF.

V usage is TRBV2 and J usage is TRBJ2-7, with 10 positions matching TRBD1. The V gene's germline CDR1 is SNHLY and CDR2 FYNNEI. The CDR3 is 15 amino acids. V lost 3 bases and J lost 6; bases outside the gene matches: 8. CDR3 bases: TGTGCCAGCAGTGAGGGCGGGACAGGGGTTTCCGAGCAGTACTTC. It encodes CASSEGGTGVSEQYF.

The CDR3 nucleotides read TGTGCCAGCACTTCAACAGGGGGCGAAGGGGAGCAGTACTTC. This translates into CASTSTGGEGEQYF. The chain combines TRBV6-5 with TRBJ2-7; 9 bases line up with TRBD1. J was trimmed by 7 bases and V by 7 bases; bases with no gene match: 11. The CDR3 totals 14 residues. Germline CDR1 reads MNHEY; CDR2 reads SVGAGI.

This rearrangement joins TRBV7-9 to TRBJ2-2, with 8 bases identical to TRBD2. The CDR3 spans 16 residues. V gave up 2 bases and J gave up 2 bases; unmatched junction bases: 4. Germline V gene lookup returns CDR1 SEHNR and CDR2 FQNEAQ (reference sequence). Written as DNA, the CDR3 is TGTGCCAGCAGCTTATTCGGGGGGGCCAACACCGGGGAGCTGTTTTTT. Translated: CASSLFGGANTGELFF.

The rearrangement links TRBV11-2 to TRBJ2-5, with unresolved D. This CDR3 has 12 amino acids. The V gene's germline CDR1 is SGHAT and CDR2 FQNNGV. V was cut by 2 bases and J by 5 bases, with 6 bases left in between. The CDR3 DNA sequence: TGTGCCAGCAGCTTAAGCCGGGAGACCCAGTACTTC. Protein sequence: CASSLSRETQYF.

J is TRBJ2-2 and V is TRBV7-2; 8 nucleotides align to TRBD1. In germline, CDR1 is SGHTA, CDR2 FQGNSA. The V and J ends lost 6 bases and 5 bases, in that order; junction bases with no gene match: 5. The CDR3 is made up of 14 amino acids. The CDR3 DNA sequence: TGTGCCAGCAGGCCAGGGGGCTCGACCGGGGAGCTGTTTTTT. Translation gives CASRPGGSTGELFF.

The chain couples TRBV19 to TRBJ1-5; maybe TRBD1 (6 bases). The V end was cut by 8 bases, the J end by 6 bases, with 14 bases between. This CDR3 is 13 amino acids long. Germline assignment: CDR1 LNHDA and CDR2 SQIVND (reference sequence). The CDR3 coding sequence is TGTGCCAGTTACAAGGGGGTATCTCAGCCCCAGCATTTT. This gives the protein CASYKGVSQPQHF.

The chain uses TRBV15 and TRBJ1-6; D is ambiguous. The CDR3 sequence is 14 residues long. Trimming left V 0 bases short and J 6 bases short, with 6 bases between. Per germline, CDR1 LNHNV and CDR2 YYDKDF (reference sequence). The CDR3: CATSRDGGNSPLHF. CDR3 sequence (DNA): TGTGCCACCAGCAGAGATGGCGGTAATTCACCCCTCCACTTT.

This chain connects TRBV7-2 to TRBJ2-1; D might be TRBD2 (6 bases). Per the germline V gene, CDR1 is SGHTA and CDR2 is FQGNSA. This CDR3 is built from 17 residues. V was clipped by 1 base and J by 1 base, with 14 bases between them. CDR3 sequence: CASSLVGLTRSYNEQFF. CDR3 DNA: TGTGCCAGCAGCTTAGTGGGACTCACTAGGTCCTACAATGAGCAGTTCTTC.